Detailed here is one T cell receptor (beta chain). A much bigger clone sits one base away, suggesting this may be a read error. The data were obtained in a study of tumor and adjacent non-tumor tissue in lung cancer. This sample's RNA came from whole unsorted tissue. Trimming left V 4 bases short and J 6 bases short, with 16 bases between. Looked up from germline, CDR1 is DFQATT and CDR2 is SNEGSKA (reference sequence). The CDR3 totals 14 residues. A modified ARM-PCR protocol with three rounds of nested PCR amplified TCRbeta. One entry per CDR3 protein results from TCRdb running MiXCR on the multiplex PCR reads. This table has 75,000 to 95,000 distinct CDR3 sequences, about 72% appearing once.

Input material: lung tumor tissue. The sequence derives from a man aged 55 to 69 with non-small cell lung cancer. The chain links TRBV20-1 to TRBJ2-1; D is uncertain. CDR3 sequence: CSATYSMNSNEQFF. The CDR3, as DNA: TGCAGTGCTACCTACTCGATGAACAGCAATGAGCAGTTCTTC.